This TCR beta chain was documented in a study of follicular helper T cells after annual influenza vaccination. Study as a whole: After each seasonal flu vaccination, blood came on days 0, 7 and 28. For some subjects, blood spans the 2013-2014, 2014-2015 and 2015-2016 annual vaccinations.

Produced via immunoSEQ multiplex PCR; TCRdb's table is partial and in-frame only. In the table there are fewer than 2,500 clones, 87% of which are singletons. Documented time point: 2015-2016 season, pre-vaccination. With respect to this clone: Antigen specificity is unknown.

Overall study results and limits: Successive annual vaccinations recalled a recurrent oligoclonal ICOS+CD38+ cTfh response with influenza-specific clonotypes.

This specimen consisted of CXCR5- memory CD4+ T cells sorted from blood, obtained on the day of influenza vaccination. The clonotype originates from an adult who received the influenza vaccine.

CDR3 residues: CASSAPGLANSSYEQYF. Written as DNA, the CDR3 is TGTGCCAGCAGTGCACCGGGACTAGCGAATAGCTCCTACGAGCAGTACTTC. The chain has TRBV6-1 and TRBJ2-7, with 10 nucleotides matching TRBD2. The length of the CDR3 is 17 residues. Per germline, CDR1 MNHNS and CDR2 SASEGT. V was pared by 4 bases and J by 0 bases, with 9 bases of the junction left unmatched.